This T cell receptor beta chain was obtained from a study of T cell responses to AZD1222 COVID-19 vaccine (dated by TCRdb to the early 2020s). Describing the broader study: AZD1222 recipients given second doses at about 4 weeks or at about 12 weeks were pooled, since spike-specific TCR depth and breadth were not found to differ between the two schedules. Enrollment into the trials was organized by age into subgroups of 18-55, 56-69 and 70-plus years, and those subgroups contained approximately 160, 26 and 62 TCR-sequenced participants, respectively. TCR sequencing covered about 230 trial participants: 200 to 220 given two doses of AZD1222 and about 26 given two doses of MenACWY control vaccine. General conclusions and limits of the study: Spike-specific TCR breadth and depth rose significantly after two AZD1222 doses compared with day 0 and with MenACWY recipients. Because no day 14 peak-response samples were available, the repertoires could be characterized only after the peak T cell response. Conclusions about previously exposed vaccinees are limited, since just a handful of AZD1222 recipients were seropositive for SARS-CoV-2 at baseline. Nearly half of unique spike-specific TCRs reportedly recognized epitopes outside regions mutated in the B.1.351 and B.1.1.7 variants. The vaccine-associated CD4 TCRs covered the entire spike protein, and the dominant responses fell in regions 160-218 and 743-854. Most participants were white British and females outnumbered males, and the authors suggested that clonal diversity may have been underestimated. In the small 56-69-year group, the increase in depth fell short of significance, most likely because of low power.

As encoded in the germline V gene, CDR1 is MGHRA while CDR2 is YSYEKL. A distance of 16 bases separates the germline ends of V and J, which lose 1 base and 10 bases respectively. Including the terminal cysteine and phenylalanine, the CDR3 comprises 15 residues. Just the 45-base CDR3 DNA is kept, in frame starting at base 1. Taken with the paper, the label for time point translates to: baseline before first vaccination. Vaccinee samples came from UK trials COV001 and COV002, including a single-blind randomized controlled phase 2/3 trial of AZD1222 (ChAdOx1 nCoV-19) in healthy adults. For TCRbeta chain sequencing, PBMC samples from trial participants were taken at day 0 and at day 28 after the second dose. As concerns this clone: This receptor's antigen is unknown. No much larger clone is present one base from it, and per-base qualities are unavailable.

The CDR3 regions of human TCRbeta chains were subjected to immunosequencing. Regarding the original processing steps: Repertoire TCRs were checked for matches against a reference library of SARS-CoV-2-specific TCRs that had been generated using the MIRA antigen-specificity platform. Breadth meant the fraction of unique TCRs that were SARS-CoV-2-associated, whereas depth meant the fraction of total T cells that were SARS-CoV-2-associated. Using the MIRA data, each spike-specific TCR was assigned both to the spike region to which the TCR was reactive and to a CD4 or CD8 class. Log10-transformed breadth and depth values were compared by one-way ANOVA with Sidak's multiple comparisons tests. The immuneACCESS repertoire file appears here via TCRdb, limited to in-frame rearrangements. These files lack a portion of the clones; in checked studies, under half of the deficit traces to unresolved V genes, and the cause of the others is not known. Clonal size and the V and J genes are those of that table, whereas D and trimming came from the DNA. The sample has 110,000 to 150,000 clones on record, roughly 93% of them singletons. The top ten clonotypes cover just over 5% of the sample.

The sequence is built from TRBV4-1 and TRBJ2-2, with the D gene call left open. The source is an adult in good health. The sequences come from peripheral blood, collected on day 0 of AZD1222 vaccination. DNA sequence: TGCGCCAGCAGCCAAGCCGGAGTCCAAAGATCGGAGCTGTTTTTT. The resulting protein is CASSQAGVQRSELFF.